The 25 T cell receptor beta chains presented below share a single source sample, sequenced in a study of long-term antiretroviral therapy in people with HIV. The immunoSEQ assay was v3.0, run at survey level. TCRdb's copy holds only in-frame clones and misses some; the assay was immunoSEQ multiplex PCR. Of tens of thousands of clones listed, 65% to 90% are singletons. The material was unsorted PBMCs, obtained 0.1 years before starting antiretroviral therapy. Receptor source: a man between 18 and 29 years old with HIV.

The CDR3, as DNA: TGTGCCAGCAGTTATAACAGATACTATGGCTACACCTTC. This codes for CASSYNRYYGYTF. The rearrangement links TRBV6-5 to TRBJ1-2; D is unresolved. Germline lookup yields CDR1 MNHEY and CDR2 SVGAGI. The V end was cut by 3 bases, the J end by 3 bases, with 8 bases between. The CDR3 contains 13 residues.

The gene calls are TRBV20-1 and TRBJ1-2; no firm D call. This CDR3 comprises 11 residues. The V and J ends lost 6 bases and 3 bases respectively, with 8 bases between them. Germline CDR1 DFQATT, CDR2 SNEGSKA (reference sequence). The CDR3 spells CSALVDYGYTF. The CDR3 DNA reads TGCAGTGCCCTGGTGGACTATGGCTACACCTTC.

This CDR3 is CASSLGARDYGYTF. The DNA for the CDR3 is TGTGCCAGCAGTTTAGGGGCGAGGGACTATGGCTACACCTTC. The V gene is TRBV28, the J gene TRBJ1-2; tentatively, D is TRBD1 (5 bases). The CDR3 is made up of 14 amino acids. CDR1 MDHEN and CDR2 SYDVKM come from the germline V gene. Trimming removed 2 bases at V and 3 bases at J, with 10 bases between.

The chain recombines TRBV27 with TRBJ2-1, with TRBD1 identical over 8 bases. The length of the CDR3 is 15 residues. Germline CDR1 is MNHEY and CDR2 is SMNVEV (reference sequence). V dropped 2 bases and J dropped 6; count of bases not matched to a gene: 6. The CDR3 coding sequence is TGTGCCAGCAGTTTAATGGTGGACAGGGTCAATGAGCAGTTCTTC. Translation: CASSLMVDRVNEQFF.

The CDR3 here is CASSHGGGYTDTQYF. The CDR3 bases are TGTGCCAGCAGCCACGGGGGCGGTTACACAGATACGCAGTATTTT. This chain connects TRBV7-2 to TRBJ2-3; D may correspond to TRBD1 or TRBD2 (6 bases each). Trimming cost V 5 bases and J 2 bases, with 14 bases left between them. CDR3 size: 15 residues. Germline CDR1 and CDR2: SGHTA and FQGNSA.

This clone was detected only once. The chain is built from TRBV25-1 and TRBJ1-1; D call uncertain. CDR3 length equals 15 residues. CDR1 is MGHDK, CDR2 SYGVNS, per germline. V was trimmed by 9 bases and J by 7 bases, leaving 24 bases between them. CDR3 amino acids: CARNNIPGRVLEAFF. Written as DNA, the CDR3 is TGTGCCAGAAACAATATCCCCGGGAGGGTCCTTGAAGCTTTCTTT.

J is TRBJ2-5 and V is TRBV7-2; 10 bases map to TRBD1. Germline V gives CDR1 SGHTA, CDR2 FQGNSA. After removal of 2 bases from V and 3 bases from J, the junction contained 6 bases not matched to a gene. This CDR3 is built from 16 residues. CDR3 sequence: CASSLSPGTGEETQYF. The CDR3 nucleotides are TGTGCCAGCAGCTTAAGCCCGGGGACAGGGGAAGAGACCCAGTACTTC.

The chain carries TRBV29-1 and TRBJ2-1; D gene ambiguous. CDR1 and CDR2 from the germline V gene are SQVTM and ANQGSEA. CDR3 length equals 15 residues. The V and J ends lost 1 base and 5 bases respectively, with 15 bases between them. In DNA form, the CDR3 reads TGCAGCGTTGAAGCTTTGCACTCCCCGGACAATGAGCAGTTCTTC. It is translated as CSVEALHSPDNEQFF.

The V and J genes are TRBV4-2 and TRBJ1-5; D is undetermined. The CDR3 covers 15 residues. Germline V CDR1 and CDR2: LGHNA, YNFKEQ. V gave up 0 bases and J gave up 4 bases, with 10 bases separating them. For the CDR3, the DNA is TGTGCCAGCAGCCAAGAATGGCTAGGGAATCAGCCCCAGCATTTT. This gives the protein CASSQEWLGNQPQHF.

The gene calls are TRBV4-3 and TRBJ2-4, with no clear D. The length of the CDR3 is 11 residues. The V and J ends lost 3 bases and 6 bases respectively, with 3 bases between them. Germline lookup yields CDR1 LGHNA and CDR2 YSLEER. CDR3 amino acids: CASSHRNIQYF. CDR3 nucleotide sequence: TGCGCCAGCAGCCATAGAAACATTCAGTACTTC.

V and J are TRBV6-5 and TRBJ2-7; D possibly uses TRBD1 or TRBD2 (5 bases each). Deletions cut 4 bases from V and 0 bases from J, with 10 bases between. The CDR3 runs 14 residues. Germline CDR1 is MNHEY and CDR2 is SVGAGI. The CDR3, as DNA: TGTGCCAGCAGTTGGGACCCCGACTCCTACGAGCAGTACTTC. It is translated as CASSWDPDSYEQYF.

The chain uses TRBV19 and TRBJ2-2, with a possible D match to TRBD2 (6 bases). Germline CDR1 LNHDA, CDR2 SQIVND (reference sequence). Trimming left V 6 bases short and J 6 bases short, with 11 bases between. The CDR3 contains 13 residues. Here the CDR3 DNA reads TGTGCCAGTAGGATACTAGCCTCCGGGGAGCTGTTTTTT. It encodes CASRILASGELFF.

The CDR3 nucleotides read TGTGCCAGTAGTCTGAGAGGGGACAGGGGCGGCGACGAGCAGTACTTC. It is translated as CASSLRGDRGGDEQYF. V and J are TRBV19 and TRBJ2-7; 10 bases line up with TRBD1. Germline V gene sequence: CDR1 LNHDA, CDR2 SQIVND (reference sequence). The CDR3 spans 16 residues. The ends lost 5 bases at V and 5 bases at J; junction bases unmatched: 12.

The chain combines TRBV29-1 with TRBJ2-7, with 7 nucleotides matching TRBD2. Germline V gene data show CDR1 as SQVTM and CDR2 as ANQGSEA. J lost 0 bases, V lost 5 bases, and 13 bases had no gene match. The CDR3 sequence is 16 residues long. The CDR3 region is CSVIPRGGVLSYEQYF. In DNA form, the CDR3 reads TGCAGCGTTATCCCCCGGGGAGGGGTCCTCTCCTACGAGCAGTACTTC.

V gene TRBV6-8 combines with J gene TRBJ2-7; TRBD1 agrees at 9 bases. There are 20 residues in the CDR3. Per the germline V gene, CDR1 is MNHGY and CDR2 is SAAAGT. After removal of 2 bases from V and 1 base from J, the junction contained 18 bases not matched to a gene. The CDR3 loop reads CASSYRRRQGDGYRSYEQYF. As DNA, the CDR3 is TGTGCCAGCAGTTACCGCCGCCGACAGGGGGATGGTTATCGGTCCTACGAGCAGTACTTC.

The CDR3: CASSLASGGAEQFF. CDR3 nucleotides: TGTGCCAGCAGCTTGGCGAGCGGGGGGGCAGAGCAGTTCTTC. The chain joins TRBV7-6 to TRBJ2-1; 10 nucleotides align to TRBD2. The CDR3 covers 14 residues. V was clipped by 3 bases and J by 10 bases; unmatched bases: 6. Germline loops: CDR1 SGHVS, CDR2 FNYEAQ.

J is TRBJ2-1 and V is TRBV30; 10 bases are shared with TRBD2. Germline trimming cut 0 bases from V and 3 bases from J; bases unmatched to any gene: 2. This CDR3 is 15 amino acids long. Germline CDR1 is GTSNPN and CDR2 is SVGIG (reference sequence). The CDR3 loop is CAWSVSSGSYNEQFF. The CDR3 DNA reads as TGTGCCTGGAGTGTATCTAGCGGGAGCTACAATGAGCAGTTCTTC.

In this sample, this clone turned up once. The J gene is TRBJ2-7, the V gene TRBV6-6; the D gene is possibly TRBD1 (6 bases). The CDR3 sequence is 14 residues long. V was pared by 6 bases and J by 1 base, with 13 bases between. Germline CDR1 is MNHNY and CDR2 is SVGAGI (reference sequence). The CDR3 reads CASRVETGSYEQYF. Here the CDR3 DNA reads TGTGCCAGCAGGGTTGAAACAGGGTCCTACGAGCAGTACTTC.

J is TRBJ2-5 and V is TRBV4-3; D unresolved. The CDR3 has 15 residues. V was pared by 2 bases and J by 1 base, with 11 bases between. The germline gives CDR1 LGHNA, CDR2 YSLEER. CDR3 protein: CASSQRDSAQETQYF. CDR3 in DNA: TGCGCCAGCAGCCAACGCGACTCGGCCCAAGAGACCCAGTACTTC.

The chain recombines TRBV2 with TRBJ1-4; tentatively, D is TRBD1 (6 bases). The CDR3 contains 14 residues. The germline V gene encodes CDR1 SNHLY and CDR2 FYNNEI. Trimming left V 5 bases short and J 8 bases short, with 15 bases between. In DNA, the CDR3 is TGTGCCAGCAGTCCACAAGGGGGAGAAGAAAAACTGTTTTTT. As protein: CASSPQGGEEKLFF. Full variable domain (rest looked up from reference TRBV2 and TRBJ1-4): EPEVTQTPSHQVTQMGQEVILRCVPISNHLYFYWYRQILGQKVEFLVSFYNNEISEKSEIFDDQFSVERPDGSNFTLKIRSTKLEDSAMYFCASSPQGGEEKLFFGSGTQLSVL.

V gene TRBV27 combines with J gene TRBJ1-5, with TRBD1 identical over 9 bases. CDR1 is MNHEY, CDR2 SMNVEV, per germline (reference sequence). The CDR3 has 16 residues. V lost 5 bases and J lost 9; bases outside the gene matches: 14. The CDR3 protein is CASSRRWGQGVWPQHF. The CDR3, as DNA: TGTGCCAGCAGTCGCCGTTGGGGACAGGGTGTTTGGCCCCAGCATTTT.

The chain employs TRBV30 and TRBJ1-4; D might be TRBD1 (5 bases). The CDR3 has 14 residues. Germline V gene sequence: CDR1 GTSNPN, CDR2 SVGIG (reference sequence). V was trimmed by 3 bases and J by 8 bases, leaving 16 bases between them. The CDR3 DNA sequence: TGTGCCTGGAGCGGGACGAGTTCAGCGGAAAAACTGTTTTTT. Translation: CAWSGTSSAEKLFF. The full variable domain, in which reference TRBV30 and TRBJ1-4 provide the parts outside the CDR3, is SQTIHQWPATLVQPVGSPLSLECTVEGTSNPNLYWYRQAAGRGLQLLFYSVGIGQISSEVPQNLSASRPQDRQFILSSKKLLLSDSGFYLCAWSGTSSAEKLFFGSGTQLSVL.

This clone was observed a single time. The J gene is TRBJ2-1, the V gene TRBV6-6; TRBD2 agrees at 14 bases. V dropped 6 bases and J dropped 9; count of bases not matched to a gene: 10. The germline V gene encodes CDR1 MNHNY and CDR2 SVGAGI (reference sequence). The CDR3 runs 16 residues. DNA for the CDR3: TGTGCCAGCAGCCTCGGACTAGCGGGAGGATGGGGTGAGCAGTTCTTC. Translated: CASSLGLAGGWGEQFF.

The chain combines TRBV6-4 with TRBJ2-2, with TRBD1 identical over 10 bases. The CDR3 contains 14 residues. The germline V gene encodes CDR1 MRHNA and CDR2 SNTAGT. V lost 2 bases to trimming and J lost 6 bases; unmatched junction nucleotides: 0. CDR3: CASSDGQGAGELFF. CDR3 DNA sequence: TGTGCCAGCAGTGACGGACAGGGGGCCGGGGAGCTGTTTTTT.

This clone was found once. This sequence joins TRBV6-1 and TRBJ2-5; TRBD2 matches 8 bases. From germline, CDR1 is MNHNS and CDR2 SASEGT. V was pared by 1 base and J by 5 bases, with 6 bases of the junction left unmatched. The CDR3 loop spans 15 amino acids. The CDR3 is CASSEGAGGLETQYF. CDR3 in DNA: TGTGCCAGCAGTGAAGGGGCGGGAGGTTTGGAGACCCAGTACTTC.